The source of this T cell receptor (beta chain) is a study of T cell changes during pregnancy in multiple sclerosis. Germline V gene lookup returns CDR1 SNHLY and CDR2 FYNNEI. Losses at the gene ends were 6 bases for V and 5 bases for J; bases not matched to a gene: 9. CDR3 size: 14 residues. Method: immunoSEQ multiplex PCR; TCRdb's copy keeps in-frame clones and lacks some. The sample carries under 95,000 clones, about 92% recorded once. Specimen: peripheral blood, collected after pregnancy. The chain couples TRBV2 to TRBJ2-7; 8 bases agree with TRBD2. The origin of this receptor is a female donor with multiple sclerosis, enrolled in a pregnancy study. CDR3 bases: TGTGCCAGCAGGGTATTAGCGGGAAAGGACGAGCAGTACTTC. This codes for CASRVLAGKDEQYF.